Sequencing of this TCR beta chain was carried out in a study of PD-1 blockade in classical Hodgkin lymphoma. Study-level results: Repertoires differed for reasons still undefined, possibly disease activity or prior therapy. Reports described newly diagnosed patients as having lower baseline TCR diversity than healthy donors.

Time point here: newly diagnosed, previously untreated cHL patient sample. Magnetic depletion of unwanted cells isolated CD4+ T cells from thawed PBMCs. Comparison came from newly diagnosed, untreated classical Hodgkin lymphoma PBMCs. Sequencing was performed with immunoSEQ multiplex PCR; in TCRdb, only in-frame clones are kept and a portion is missing. The table includes roughly 16,000 clones, around 92% detected once. As concerns this clone: Its antigen is not identified.

This CDR3 comprises 13 residues. Germline-derived CDR1 and CDR2 are ENHRY and SYGVKD. Trimming removed 10 bases from V and 2 bases from J; junction bases left unmatched: 8. The receptor was isolated from a human donor with classical Hodgkin lymphoma. The sample consisted of CD4+ T cells from blood. This chain links TRBV10-3 with TRBJ2-7, with 7 nucleotides matching TRBD2. The CDR3 bases are TGTGCCACCCGAGCGGGGATCACCTACGAGCAGTACTTC. It is translated as CATRAGITYEQYF.